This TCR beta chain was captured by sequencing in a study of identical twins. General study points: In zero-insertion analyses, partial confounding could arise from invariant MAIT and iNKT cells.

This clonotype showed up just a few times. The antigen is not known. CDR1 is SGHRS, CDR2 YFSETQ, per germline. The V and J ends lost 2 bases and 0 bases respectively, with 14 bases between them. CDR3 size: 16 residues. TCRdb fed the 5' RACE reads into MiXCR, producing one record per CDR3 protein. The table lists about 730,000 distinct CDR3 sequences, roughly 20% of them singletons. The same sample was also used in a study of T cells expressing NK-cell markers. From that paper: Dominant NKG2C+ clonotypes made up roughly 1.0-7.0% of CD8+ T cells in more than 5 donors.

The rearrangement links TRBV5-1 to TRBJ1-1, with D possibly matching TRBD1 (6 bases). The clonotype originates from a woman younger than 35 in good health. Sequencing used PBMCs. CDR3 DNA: TGCGCCAGCAGCTTAGAAACGGGACACCTGAACACTGAAGCTTTCTTT. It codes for CASSLETGHLNTEAFF.